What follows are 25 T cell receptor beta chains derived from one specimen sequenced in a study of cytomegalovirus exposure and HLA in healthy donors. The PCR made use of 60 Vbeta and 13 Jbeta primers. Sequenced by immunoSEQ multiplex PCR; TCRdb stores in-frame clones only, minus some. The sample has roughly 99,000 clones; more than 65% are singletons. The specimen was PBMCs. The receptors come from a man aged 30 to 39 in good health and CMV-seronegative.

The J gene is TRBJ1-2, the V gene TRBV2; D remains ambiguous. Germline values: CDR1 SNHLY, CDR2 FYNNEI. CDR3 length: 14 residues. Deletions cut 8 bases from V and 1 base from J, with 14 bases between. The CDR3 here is CASRPRALNYGYTF. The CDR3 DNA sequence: TGTGCCAGCCGACCGAGGGCTCTTAACTATGGCTACACCTTC. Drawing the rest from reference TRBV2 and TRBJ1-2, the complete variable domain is EPEVTQTPSHQVTQMGQEVILRCVPISNHLYFYWYRQILGQKVEFLVSFYNNEISEKSEIFDDQFSVERPDGSNFTLKIRSTKLEDSAMYFCASRPRALNYGYTFGSGTRLTVV.

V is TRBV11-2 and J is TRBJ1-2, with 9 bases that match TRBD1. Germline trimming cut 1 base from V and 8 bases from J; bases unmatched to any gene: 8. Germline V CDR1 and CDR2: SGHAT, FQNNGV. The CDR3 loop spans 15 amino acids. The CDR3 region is CASSLGAGTGSGYTF. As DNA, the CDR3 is TGTGCCAGCAGCTTAGGGGCCGGGACAGGGTCAGGCTACACCTTC.

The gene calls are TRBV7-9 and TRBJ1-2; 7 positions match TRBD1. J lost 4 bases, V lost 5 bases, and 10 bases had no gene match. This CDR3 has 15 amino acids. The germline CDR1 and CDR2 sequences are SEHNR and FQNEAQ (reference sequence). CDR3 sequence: CASSPRVGTAYGYTF. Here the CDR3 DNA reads TGTGCCAGCAGCCCCCGGGTAGGGACAGCCTATGGCTACACCTTC.

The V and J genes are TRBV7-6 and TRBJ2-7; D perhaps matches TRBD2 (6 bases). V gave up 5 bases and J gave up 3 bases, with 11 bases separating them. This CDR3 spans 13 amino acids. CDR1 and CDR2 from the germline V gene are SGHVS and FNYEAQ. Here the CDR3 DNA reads TGTGCCAGCAGCCCGGGACTTAACTACGAGCAGTACTTC. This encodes CASSPGLNYEQYF.

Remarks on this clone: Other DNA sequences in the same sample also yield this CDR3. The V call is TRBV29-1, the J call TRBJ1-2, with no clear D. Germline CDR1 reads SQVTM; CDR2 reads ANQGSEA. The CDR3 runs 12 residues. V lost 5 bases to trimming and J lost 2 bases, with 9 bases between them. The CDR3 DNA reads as TGCAGCGTTTCTCAGGTGAACTATGGCTACACCTTC. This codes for CSVSQVNYGYTF.

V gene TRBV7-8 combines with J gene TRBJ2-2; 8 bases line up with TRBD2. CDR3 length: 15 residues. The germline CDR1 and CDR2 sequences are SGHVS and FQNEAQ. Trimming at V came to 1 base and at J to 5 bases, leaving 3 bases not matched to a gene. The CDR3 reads CASSLGLAPTGELFF. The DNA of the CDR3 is TGTGCCAGCAGCTTAGGACTAGCGCCGACCGGGGAGCTGTTTTTT.

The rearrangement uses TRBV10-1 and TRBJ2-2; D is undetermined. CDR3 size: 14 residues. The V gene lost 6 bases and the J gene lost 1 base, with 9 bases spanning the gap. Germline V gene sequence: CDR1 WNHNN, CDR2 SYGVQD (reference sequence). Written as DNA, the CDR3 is TGCGCCAGCAGACCCTCAGGGAACACCGGGGAGCTGTTTTTT. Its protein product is CASRPSGNTGELFF.

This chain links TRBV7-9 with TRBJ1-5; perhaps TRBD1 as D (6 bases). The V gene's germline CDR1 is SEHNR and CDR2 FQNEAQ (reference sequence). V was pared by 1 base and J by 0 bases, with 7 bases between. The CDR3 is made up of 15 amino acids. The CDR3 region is CASSLEGGSNQPQHF. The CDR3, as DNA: TGTGCCAGCAGCTTAGAAGGGGGTAGCAATCAGCCCCAGCATTTT.

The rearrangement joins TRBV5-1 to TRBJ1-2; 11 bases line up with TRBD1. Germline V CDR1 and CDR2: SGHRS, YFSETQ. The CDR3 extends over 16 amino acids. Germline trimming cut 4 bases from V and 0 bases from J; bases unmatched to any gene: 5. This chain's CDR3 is CASSPRDRGANYGYTF. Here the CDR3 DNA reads TGCGCCAGCAGCCCGAGGGACAGGGGGGCTAACTATGGCTACACCTTC. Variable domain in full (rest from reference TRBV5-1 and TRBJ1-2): KAGVTQTPRYLIKTRGQQVTLSCSPISGHRSVSWYQQTPGQGLQFLFEYFSETQRNKGNFPGRFSGRQFSNSRSEMNVSTLELGDSALYLCASSPRDRGANYGYTFGSGTRLTVV.

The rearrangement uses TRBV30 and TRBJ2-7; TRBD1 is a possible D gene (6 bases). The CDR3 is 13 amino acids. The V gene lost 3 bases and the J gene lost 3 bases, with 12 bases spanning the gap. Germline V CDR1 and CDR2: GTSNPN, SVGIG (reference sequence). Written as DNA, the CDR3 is TGTGCCTGGAGCGTCGGGACAAACTACGAGCAGTACTTC. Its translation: CAWSVGTNYEQYF. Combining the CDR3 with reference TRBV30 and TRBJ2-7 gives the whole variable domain SQTIHQWPATLVQPVGSPLSLECTVEGTSNPNLYWYRQAAGRGLQLLFYSVGIGQISSEVPQNLSASRPQDRQFILSSKKLLLSDSGFYLCAWSVGTNYEQYFGPGTRLTVT.

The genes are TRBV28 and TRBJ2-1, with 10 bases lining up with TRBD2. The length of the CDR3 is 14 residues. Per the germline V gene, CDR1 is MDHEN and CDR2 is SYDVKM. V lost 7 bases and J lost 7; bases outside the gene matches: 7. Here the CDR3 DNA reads TGTGCCAGCACCTGGCTAGCGGGAGCGAATGAGCAGTTCTTC. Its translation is CASTWLAGANEQFF.

CDR3 DNA: TGTGCCAGTACAGGCTATAGCAATCAGCCCCAGCATTTT. This codes for CASTGYSNQPQHF. The chain joins TRBV19 to TRBJ1-5; D call uncertain. The V gene's germline CDR1 is LNHDA and CDR2 SQIVND (reference sequence). This CDR3 has 13 residues. The V end was cut by 7 bases, the J end by 0 bases, with 7 bases between.

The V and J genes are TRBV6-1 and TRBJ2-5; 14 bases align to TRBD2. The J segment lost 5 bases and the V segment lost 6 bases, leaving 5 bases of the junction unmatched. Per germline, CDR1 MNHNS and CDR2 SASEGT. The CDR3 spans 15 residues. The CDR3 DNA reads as TGTGCCAGCAGCCGACTAGCGGGAGGGGGGGAGACCCAGTACTTC. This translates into CASSRLAGGGETQYF.

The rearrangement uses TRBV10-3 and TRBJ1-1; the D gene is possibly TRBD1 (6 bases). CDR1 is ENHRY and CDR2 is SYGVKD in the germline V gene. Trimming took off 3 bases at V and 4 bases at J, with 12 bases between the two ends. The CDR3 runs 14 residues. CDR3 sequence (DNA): TGTGCCATCAGTGACGGGGGGCGTCGCACTGAAGCTTTCTTT. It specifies CAISDGGRRTEAFF.

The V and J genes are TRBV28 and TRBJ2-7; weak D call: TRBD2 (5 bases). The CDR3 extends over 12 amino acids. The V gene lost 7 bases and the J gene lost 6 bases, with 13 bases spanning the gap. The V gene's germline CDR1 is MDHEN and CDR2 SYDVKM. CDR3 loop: CASTLGRGEQYF. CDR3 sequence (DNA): TGTGCCAGCACCCTCGGACGGGGCGAGCAGTACTTC.

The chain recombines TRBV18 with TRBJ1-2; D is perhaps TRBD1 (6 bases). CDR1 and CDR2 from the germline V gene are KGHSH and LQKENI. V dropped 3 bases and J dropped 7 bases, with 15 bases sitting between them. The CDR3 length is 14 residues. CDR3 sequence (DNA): TGTGCCAGCTCACCCAACCACAGGGACGCTGGCTACACCTTC. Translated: CASSPNHRDAGYTF.

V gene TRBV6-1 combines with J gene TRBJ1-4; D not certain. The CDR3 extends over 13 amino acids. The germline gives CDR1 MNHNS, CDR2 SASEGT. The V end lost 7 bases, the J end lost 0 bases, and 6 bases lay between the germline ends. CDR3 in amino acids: CASTGSTNEKLFF. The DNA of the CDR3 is TGTGCCAGCACGGGTTCAACTAATGAAAAACTGTTTTTT.

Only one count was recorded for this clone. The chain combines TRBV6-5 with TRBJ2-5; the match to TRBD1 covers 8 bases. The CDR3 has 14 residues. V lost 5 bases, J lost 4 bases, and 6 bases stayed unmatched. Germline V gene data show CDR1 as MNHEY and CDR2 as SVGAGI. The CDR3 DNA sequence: TGTGCCAGCAGTGACCAGGGGGCTGGAGAGACCCAGTACTTC. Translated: CASSDQGAGETQYF.

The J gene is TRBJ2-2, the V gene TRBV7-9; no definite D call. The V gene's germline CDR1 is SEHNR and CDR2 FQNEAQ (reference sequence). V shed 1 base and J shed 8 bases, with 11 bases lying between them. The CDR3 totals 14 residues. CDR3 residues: CASSLEIGDGELFF. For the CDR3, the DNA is TGTGCCAGCAGCTTAGAGATTGGAGATGGGGAGCTGTTTTTT. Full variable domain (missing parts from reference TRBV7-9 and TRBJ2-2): DTGVSQNPRHKITKRGQNVTFRCDPISEHNRLYWYRQTLGQGPEFLTYFQNEAQLEKSRLLSDRFSAERPKGSFSTLEIQRTEQGDSAMYLCASSLEIGDGELFFGEGSRLTVL.

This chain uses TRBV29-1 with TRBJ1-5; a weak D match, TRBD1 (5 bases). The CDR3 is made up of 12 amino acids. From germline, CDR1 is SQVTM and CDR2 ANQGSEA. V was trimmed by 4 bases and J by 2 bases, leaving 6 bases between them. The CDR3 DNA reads TGCAGCGTTGTAGGGGGCAATCAGCCCCAGCATTTT. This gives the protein CSVVGGNQPQHF.

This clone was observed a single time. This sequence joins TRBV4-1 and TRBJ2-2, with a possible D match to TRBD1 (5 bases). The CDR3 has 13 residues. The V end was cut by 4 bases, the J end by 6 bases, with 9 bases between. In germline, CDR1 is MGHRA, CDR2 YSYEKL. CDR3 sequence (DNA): TGCGCCAGCAGCCTCTCCAGGGCCGGGGAGCTGTTTTTT. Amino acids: CASSLSRAGELFF.

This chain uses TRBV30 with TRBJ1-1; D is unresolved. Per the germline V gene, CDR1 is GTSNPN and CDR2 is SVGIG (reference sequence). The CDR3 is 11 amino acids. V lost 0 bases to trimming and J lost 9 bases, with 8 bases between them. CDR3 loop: CAWSVSWQAFF. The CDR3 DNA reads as TGTGCCTGGAGTGTGTCCTGGCAAGCTTTCTTT. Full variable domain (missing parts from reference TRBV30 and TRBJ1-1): SQTIHQWPATLVQPVGSPLSLECTVEGTSNPNLYWYRQAAGRGLQLLFYSVGIGQISSEVPQNLSASRPQDRQFILSSKKLLLSDSGFYLCAWSVSWQAFFGQGTRLTVV.

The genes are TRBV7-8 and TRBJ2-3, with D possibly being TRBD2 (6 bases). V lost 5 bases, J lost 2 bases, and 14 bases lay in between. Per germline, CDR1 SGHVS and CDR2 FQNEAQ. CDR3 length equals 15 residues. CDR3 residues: CASSGGLSATDTQYF. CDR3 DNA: TGTGCCAGCAGCGGGGGACTTTCTGCCACAGATACGCAGTATTTT.

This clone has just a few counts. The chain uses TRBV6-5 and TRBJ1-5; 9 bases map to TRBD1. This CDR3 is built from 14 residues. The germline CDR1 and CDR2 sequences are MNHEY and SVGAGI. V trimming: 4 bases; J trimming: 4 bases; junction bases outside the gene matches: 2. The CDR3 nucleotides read TGTGCCAGCAGTTGGGACAGGGCTAATCAGCCCCAGCATTTT. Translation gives CASSWDRANQPQHF.

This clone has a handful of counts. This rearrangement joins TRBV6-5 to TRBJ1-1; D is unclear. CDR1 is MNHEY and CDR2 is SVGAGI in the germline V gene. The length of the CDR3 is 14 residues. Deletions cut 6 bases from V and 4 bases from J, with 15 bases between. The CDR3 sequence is CASSPIPRGTEAFF. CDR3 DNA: TGTGCCAGCAGCCCGATCCCGAGAGGCACTGAAGCTTTCTTT.